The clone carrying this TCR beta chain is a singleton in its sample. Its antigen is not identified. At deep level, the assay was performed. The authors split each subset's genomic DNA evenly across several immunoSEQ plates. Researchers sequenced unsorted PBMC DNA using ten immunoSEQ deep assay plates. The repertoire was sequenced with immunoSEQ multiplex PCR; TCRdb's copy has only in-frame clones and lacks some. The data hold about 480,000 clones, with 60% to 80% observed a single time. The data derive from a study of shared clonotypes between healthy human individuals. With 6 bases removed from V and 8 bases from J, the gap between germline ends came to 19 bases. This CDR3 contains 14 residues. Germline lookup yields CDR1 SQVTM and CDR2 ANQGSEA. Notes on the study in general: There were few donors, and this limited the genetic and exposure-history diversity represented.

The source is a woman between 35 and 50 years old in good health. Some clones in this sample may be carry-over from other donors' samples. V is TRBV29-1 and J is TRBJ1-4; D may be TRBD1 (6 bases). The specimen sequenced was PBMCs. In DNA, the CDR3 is TGCAGCGTGGAGACCGGGACATTCGGGGAAAAACTGTTTTTT. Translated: CSVETGTFGEKLFF.